This entry lists 32 T cell receptor beta chains sequenced from one sample in a study of T-cell reconstitution after alpha-beta-depleted transplantation in children. Using unique molecular identifiers, the investigators prepared the TCRbeta library. MiXCR, applied by TCRdb to the PCR reads, yields one record per CDR3 protein. The data show approximately 300,000 distinct CDR3 sequences, approximately 10% seen once. The sample consisted of peripheral blood, taken 180 days after TCRalphabeta/CD19-depleted stem cell transplant. These receptor sequences come from a male patient aged 2-9 years who had a stem cell transplant for chronic granulomatous disease, so the T cells may come from the graft donor.

This clonotype was seen at least ten times. The chain has TRBV7-9 and TRBJ2-1; D unresolved. Trimming stripped 1 base from V and 3 bases from J, with 10 bases between. The CDR3 covers 15 residues. Germline V CDR1 and CDR2: SEHNR, FQNEAQ (reference sequence). CDR3 sequence: CASSLDKAVYNEQFF. In DNA, the CDR3 is TGTGCCAGCAGCTTAGATAAGGCAGTCTACAATGAGCAGTTCTTC.

The CDR3, as DNA: TGTGCCAGCAGCTTACGCGGGGGCCAGAACACCGGGGAGCTGTTTTTT. Its translation is CASSLRGGQNTGELFF. The V call is TRBV13, the J call TRBJ2-2; a possible D gene is TRBD2 (7 bases). Trimming left V 2 bases short and J 1 base short, with 11 bases between. Germline-derived CDR1 and CDR2 are PRHDT and FYEKMQ (reference sequence). The CDR3 extends over 16 amino acids. Drawing the rest from reference TRBV13 and TRBJ2-2, the complete variable domain is AAGVIQSPRHLIKEKRETATLKCYPIPRHDTVYWYQQGPGQDPQFLISFYEKMQSDKGSIPDRFSAQQFSDYHSELNMSSLELGDSALYFCASSLRGGQNTGELFFGEGSRLTVL.

This clonotype was counted ten times or more. This rearrangement joins TRBV28 to TRBJ2-5; 12 positions match TRBD2. The CDR3 loop spans 15 amino acids. The germline CDR1 and CDR2 sequences are MDHEN and SYDVKM. The J segment lost 3 bases and the V segment lost 4 bases, leaving 3 bases of the junction unmatched. The CDR3 spells CASSWTSGAEETQYF. As DNA, the CDR3 is TGTGCCAGCAGTTGGACTAGCGGGGCTGAAGAGACCCAGTACTTC.

This clonotype was observed at least ten times. The chain has TRBV29-1 and TRBJ1-1; the D is unclear. The CDR3 runs 16 residues. CDR1 and CDR2 (germline): SQVTM, ANQGSEA. V was pared by 6 bases and J by 9 bases, with 29 bases between. CDR3 in DNA: TGCAGCGTCGCCGACGGGATATTGGCGCGTCCCCCCAAAGCTTTCTTT. Its protein product is CSVADGILARPPKAFF.

This clonotype was seen a handful of times. The J gene is TRBJ2-7, the V gene TRBV7-2, with 7 bases fitting TRBD1. The CDR3 covers 17 residues. Germline CDR1 SGHTA, CDR2 FQGNSA. The V and J ends lost 3 bases and 1 base, in that order; junction bases with no gene match: 12. In DNA, the CDR3 is TGTGCCAGCAGCTTTGACAGGGCGTCACAGGGGTCCTACGAGCAGTACTTC. Translating it yields CASSFDRASQGSYEQYF.

This clonotype was seen many times. This chain connects TRBV20-1 to TRBJ1-1; 7 nucleotides align to TRBD1. Looked up from germline, CDR1 is DFQATT and CDR2 is SNEGSKA (reference sequence). V shed 0 bases, J shed 0 bases, and the junction held 10 bases outside the gene matches. The CDR3 has 17 residues. This chain's CDR3 is CSARDFGGGGLNTEAFF. For the CDR3, the DNA is TGCAGTGCTAGAGATTTTGGAGGGGGCGGCCTGAACACTGAAGCTTTCTTT.

Ten or more counts support this clonotype. The chain has TRBV12-3 or TRBV12-4 and TRBJ2-3; 8 bases fit TRBD2. This CDR3 is built from 14 residues. Unmatched junction bases numbered 5, after V lost 7 bases and J lost 2 bases. CDR3 sequence: CASNERGTTDTQYF. As DNA, the CDR3 is TGTGCCAGCAATGAGCGGGGGACCACAGATACGCAGTATTTT.

Of note for this clonotype: A much larger clone lies a single base off, so this may be a read error. The CDR3 reads CAISESLMGRNEQFF. In nucleotides, the CDR3 is TGTGCCATCAGTGAGTCGCTCATGGGACGGAATGAGCAGTTCTTC. The J gene is TRBJ2-1, the V gene TRBV10-3; TRBD1 or TRBD2 may be the D gene (5 bases each). Per germline, CDR1 ENHRY and CDR2 SYGVKD. Deletions cut 0 bases from V and 7 bases from J, with 13 bases between. The CDR3 totals 15 residues.

This clonotype was seen ten or more times. At one end the junction does not follow the germline gene, possibly because of a read error. The V gene is TRBV5-1, the J gene TRBJ2-5, with D perhaps TRBD1 (7 bases). Germline V gene sequence: CDR1 SGHRS, CDR2 YFSETQ. This CDR3 comprises 17 residues. CDR3 bases: TGCGCCAGCAGCTTGGATTCGGAGGGGGCCCGTCGGCTCGCCGGGGACTTC. This sequence encodes CASSLDSEGARRLAGDF.

The chain recombines TRBV29-1 with TRBJ2-1; D not certain. Trimming pared 5 bases from V and 1 base from J, leaving 21 bases between. The CDR3 spans 17 residues. The V gene's germline CDR1 is SQVTM and CDR2 ANQGSEA. CDR3 sequence reads: CSVRGWDLSRSYNEQFF. The DNA for the CDR3 is TGCAGCGTTAGAGGTTGGGATCTCAGCAGGTCCTACAATGAGCAGTTCTTC.

This clonotype has a single count. The CDR3 here is CASSRRQDFTDTQHF. CDR3 DNA sequence: TGTGCCAGCAGTCGCCGACAGGATTTCACAGATACGCAGCATTTT. The chain joins TRBV28 to TRBJ2-3, with D possibly TRBD1 on 6 matching bases. The J call is uncertain, as TRBJ1-5 better fits the DNA end. Germline loops: CDR1 MDHEN, CDR2 SYDVKM. The CDR3 loop spans 15 amino acids.

Ten or more counts support this clonotype. V is TRBV5-1 and J is TRBJ1-3; D is ambiguous. Germline CDR1 and CDR2: SGHRS and YFSETQ. This CDR3 region has 16 residues. Trimming left V 0 bases short and J 5 bases short, with 15 bases between. CDR3 sequence: CASSLDAAGLRNTIYF. The CDR3 region has the DNA TGCGCCAGCAGCTTGGACGCTGCCGGGCTTAGAAACACCATATATTTT.

This clonotype occurred many times. The chain couples TRBV5-1 to TRBJ2-2; D remains ambiguous. Germline V gene lookup returns CDR1 SGHRS and CDR2 YFSETQ. CDR3 length: 14 amino acids. The ends were cut back, 0 bases at V and 0 bases at J, with 3 bases in the middle. CDR3 coding DNA: TGCGCCAGCAGCTTGGTACCGAACACCGGGGAGCTGTTTTTT. This gives the protein CASSLVPNTGELFF.

This clonotype was seen many times. This rearrangement joins TRBV7-2 to TRBJ1-2; a weak D match, TRBD1 (5 bases). The CDR3 runs 13 residues. Germline CDR1 is SGHTA and CDR2 is FQGNSA. Trimming took 1 base from V and 4 from J, leaving 7 bases between them. The CDR3 loop is CASSLGGTYGYTF. CDR3 DNA: TGTGCCAGCAGCTTAGGGGGCACCTATGGCTACACCTTC.

Remarks on this clonotype: This may stem from a read error, because a much larger clone lies one nucleotide away. The rearrangement uses TRBV5-1 and TRBJ1-2, with D tentatively TRBD1 (5 bases). The germline V gene encodes CDR1 SGHRS and CDR2 YFSETQ. This CDR3 spans 12 amino acids. The CDR3 coding sequence is TGCGCCAGCAGCTTGGGAGGGGTTGGCGACACCTTC. As protein: CASSLGGVGDTF.

This clonotype was seen many times. The chain couples TRBV7-8 to TRBJ2-6, with 7 bases identical to TRBD2. Germline V gene data show CDR1 as SGHVS and CDR2 as FQNEAQ. This CDR3 is 17 amino acids long. The trim removed 8 bases at V and 1 base at J, leaving 11 bases unmatched. CDR3 loop: CASLEGGRSSGANVLTF. The CDR3, as DNA: TGTGCCAGCCTGGAGGGCGGGAGAAGTTCTGGGGCCAACGTCCTGACTTTC. Full variable domain (outside the CDR3, taken from reference TRBV7-8 and TRBJ2-6): GAGVSQSPRYKVAKRGQDVALRCDPISGHVSLFWYQQALGQGPEFLTYFQNEAQLDKSGLPSDRFFAERPEGSVSTLKIQRTQQEDSAVYLCASLEGGRSSGANVLTFGAGSRLTVL.

This clonotype was seen repeatedly, ten times or more. The rearrangement uses TRBV6-6 and TRBJ2-2, with TRBD1 identical over 7 bases. The CDR3 length is 13 residues. The V segment lost 6 bases and the J segment 6 bases; nucleotides outside the gene matches: 4. Germline values: CDR1 MNHNY, CDR2 SVGAGI (reference sequence). In DNA form, the CDR3 reads TGTGCCAGCAGGAACACAGGGGCCGGGGAGCTGTTTTTT. Its protein is CASRNTGAGELFF.

Many counts were recorded for this clonotype. V gene TRBV20-1 combines with J gene TRBJ2-1; 9 nucleotides agree with TRBD1. From germline, CDR1 is DFQATT and CDR2 SNEGSKA (reference sequence). The trim removed 3 bases at V and 4 bases at J, leaving 7 bases unmatched. This CDR3 contains 15 residues. The CDR3 protein is CSASPRDRVYNEQFF. The DNA for the CDR3 is TGCAGTGCTAGTCCTAGGGACAGGGTGTACAATGAGCAGTTCTTC.

This clonotype was recorded at least ten times. J is TRBJ2-3 and V is TRBV12-3 or TRBV12-4; no firm D call. Trimming took 6 bases from V and 9 from J, leaving 10 bases between them. CDR3 length: 11 amino acids. CDR3 sequence (DNA): TGTGCCAGCAGCACCACGGCGACGCAGTATTTT. Its protein is CASSTTATQYF.

There are many counts of this clonotype. This chain connects TRBV12-3 or TRBV12-4 to TRBJ2-2; 8 bases are a match to TRBD1. With 5 bases clipped from V and 6 bases from J, the junction kept 17 bases outside the gene matches. The CDR3 is 18 amino acids. The CDR3 spells CASSPPGTGTATPGELFF. CDR3 DNA sequence: TGTGCCAGCAGTCCGCCCGGGACAGGCACGGCTACCCCCGGGGAGCTGTTTTTT.

This clonotype was seen at least ten times. The CDR3 DNA follows: TGCGCCAGCAGCGAGGGACTAGCGGGGGGGCTCTACGAGCAGTACTTC. It encodes CASSEGLAGGLYEQYF. V and J are TRBV5-1 and TRBJ2-7; TRBD2 aligns across 16 bases. CDR1 is SGHRS and CDR2 is YFSETQ in the germline V gene. V trimming: 4 bases; J trimming: 3 bases; junction bases outside the gene matches: 4. The CDR3 has 16 amino acids.

This clonotype was recorded many times. The rearrangement uses TRBV20-1 and TRBJ2-3, with D unclear. CDR3 length: 14 amino acids. V was cut by 1 base and J by 3 bases, with 11 bases left in between. From germline, CDR1 is DFQATT and CDR2 SNEGSKA (reference sequence). DNA of the CDR3: TGCAGTGCTAGAGTCCCTCCGTTTACAGATACGCAGTATTTT. It yields the protein CSARVPPFTDTQYF.

This clonotype was seen ten or more times. The chain combines TRBV10-3 with TRBJ2-7; 9 nucleotides align to TRBD1. The CDR3 contains 13 residues. Germline values: CDR1 ENHRY, CDR2 SYGVKD. J lost 2 bases, V lost 6 bases, and 2 bases had no gene match. The CDR3 loop reads CAIRGQGPYEQYF. The CDR3 DNA reads TGTGCCATCAGAGGACAGGGGCCCTACGAGCAGTACTTC.

V and J are TRBV20-1 and TRBJ1-2; no reliable D call. V lost 5 bases to trimming and J lost 5 bases, with 18 bases between them. This CDR3 spans 14 amino acids. From germline, CDR1 is DFQATT and CDR2 SNEGSKA (reference sequence). The CDR3 sequence: CSADSVEQVYGYTF. In DNA form, the CDR3 reads TGCAGTGCTGACTCCGTTGAGCAGGTTTATGGCTACACCTTC.

This clonotype was detected only a few times. The rearrangement joins TRBV24-1 to TRBJ1-1; tentative D call: TRBD1 (5 bases). The CDR3 has 18 residues. Germline CDR1 KGHDR, CDR2 SFDVKD. Trimming took 9 bases from V and 0 from J, leaving 25 bases between them. The CDR3 here is CATGRGKTSEHMNTEAFF. The CDR3 DNA reads as TGTGCCACCGGGAGGGGAAAGACATCGGAACACATGAACACTGAAGCTTTCTTT.

This clonotype was picked up many times. This rearrangement joins TRBV3-1 to TRBJ1-3; D unresolved. The CDR3 is 15 residues long. The germline V gene encodes CDR1 LGHDT and CDR2 YNNKEL (reference sequence). Trimming removed 4 bases at V and 1 base at J, with 11 bases between. In DNA, the CDR3 is TGTGCCAGCAGCCGGGCGGGGTGGTCTGGAAACACCATATATTTT. Translating gives CASSRAGWSGNTIYF.

This clonotype ranks as medium-sized. This chain connects TRBV4-1 to TRBJ2-7, with D possibly being TRBD1 (6 bases). The V gene's germline CDR1 is MGHRA and CDR2 YSYEKL. CDR3 size: 14 residues. Trimming removed 0 bases from V and 1 base from J, with 7 bases in between. CDR3 amino acids: CASSQEGGSYEQYF. The CDR3 bases are TGCGCCAGCAGCCAAGAAGGGGGTTCCTACGAGCAGTACTTC.

This clonotype came up many times. V and J are TRBV7-9 and TRBJ2-7, with a possible D match to TRBD2 (5 bases). With 5 bases removed from V and 5 bases from J, the gap between germline ends came to 13 bases. The CDR3 consists of 13 residues. Germline V CDR1 and CDR2: SEHNR, FQNEAQ (reference sequence). The CDR3 nucleotides are TGTGCCAGCAGCCCATCCGGAGCGGACGAGCAGTACTTC. It specifies CASSPSGADEQYF.

This clonotype has ten or more counts. V usage is TRBV10-3 and J usage is TRBJ2-3; no clear D. CDR3 length: 14 amino acids. Trimming left V 1 base short and J 8 bases short, with 13 bases between. Germline CDR1 reads ENHRY; CDR2 reads SYGVKD. The CDR3 DNA follows: TGTGCCATCAGTGAGTTTGCCCGCACGGGTACGCAGTATTTT. Translation gives CAISEFARTGTQYF.

Ten or more counts support this clonotype. The V call is TRBV5-1, the J call TRBJ2-7; 8 positions agree with TRBD1. The V and J ends lost 2 bases and 0 bases, in that order; junction bases with no gene match: 1. The germline gives CDR1 SGHRS, CDR2 YFSETQ. The CDR3 has 14 amino acids. The CDR3 protein is CASSFRGPSYEQYF. For the CDR3, the DNA is TGCGCCAGCAGCTTCAGGGGGCCCTCCTACGAGCAGTACTTC.

This clonotype was recorded many times. The chain uses TRBV29-1 and TRBJ1-2; 7 bases are a match to TRBD1. V lost 6 bases, J lost 0 bases, and 4 bases stayed unmatched. In germline, CDR1 is SQVTM, CDR2 ANQGSEA. This CDR3 region has 13 residues. CDR3 sequence: CSVGTASNYGYTF. Here the CDR3 DNA reads TGCAGCGTCGGGACAGCTTCTAACTATGGCTACACCTTC.

This clonotype was counted many times. This chain joins TRBV7-9 and TRBJ2-1; the D is unclear. Germline loops: CDR1 SEHNR, CDR2 FQNEAQ (reference sequence). V lost 5 bases and J 4 bases, leaving 12 bases between the germline ends. The CDR3 contains 14 residues. CDR3: CASSPRVGYNEQFF. CDR3 sequence (DNA): TGTGCCAGCAGCCCAAGGGTGGGTTACAATGAGCAGTTCTTC.